What follows are 22 T cell receptor beta chains derived from one specimen sequenced in a study of shared clonotypes between healthy human individuals. TCRdb keeps only in-frame clones here, not all; method: immunoSEQ multiplex PCR. The sample consists of about 580,000 clones, roughly 98% of them appearing once. Terminally differentiated effector memory CD45RA+ cells were excluded by CCR7 positive selection of CD45RO-negative cells. The material sequenced was naive CD8+ T cells sorted from blood. All receptors derive from a man aged 25 to 40 in good health.

This clone was detected once. The chain couples TRBV27 to TRBJ2-1, with 13 bases lining up with TRBD2. Germline V gene lookup returns CDR1 MNHEY and CDR2 SMNVEV (reference sequence). This CDR3 is 16 amino acids long. With 5 bases clipped from V and 5 bases from J, the junction kept 6 bases outside the gene matches. The CDR3 loop is CASSGIGLAGDNEQFF. The CDR3, as DNA: TGTGCCAGCAGTGGAATTGGACTAGCGGGGGACAATGAGCAGTTCTTC.

The V call is TRBV14, the J call TRBJ2-7, with no clear D. Trimming cost V 2 bases and J 6 bases, with 11 bases left between them. Germline V gene sequence: CDR1 SGHDN, CDR2 FVKESK. CDR3 size: 13 residues. For the CDR3, the DNA is TGTGCCAGCAGCCAATTTAGGGTAACCGAGCAGTACTTC. This encodes CASSQFRVTEQYF.

This sequence joins TRBV7-9 and TRBJ2-7, with D tentatively TRBD2 (6 bases). Germline V gene sequence: CDR1 SEHNR, CDR2 FQNEAQ (reference sequence). Between the trimmed V and J ends, which lost 8 bases and 0 bases, there was a span of 17 bases. The CDR3 loop spans 15 amino acids. The CDR3: CASRLEVADSYEQYF. In nucleotides, the CDR3 is TGTGCCAGCCGCCTCGAGGTAGCGGACTCCTACGAGCAGTACTTC.

The J gene is TRBJ2-3, the V gene TRBV19; D not resolved. V was clipped by 2 bases and J by 0 bases, with 9 bases between them. The CDR3 is 15 amino acids. Germline CDR1 is LNHDA and CDR2 is SQIVND (reference sequence). The CDR3, as DNA: TGTGCCAGTAGTATAACGGGTGTTAGCACAGATACGCAGTATTTT. Its protein is CASSITGVSTDTQYF.

This clone showed up just once. The gene calls are TRBV9 and TRBJ2-7; D gene uncertain. CDR3 size: 15 residues. Trimming left V 0 bases short and J 0 bases short, with 10 bases between. The germline gives CDR1 SGDLS, CDR2 YYNGEE. The CDR3 sequence: CASSVGMDSSYEQYF. The CDR3 bases are TGTGCCAGCAGCGTAGGGATGGATAGCTCCTACGAGCAGTACTTC.

The chain has TRBV6-1 and TRBJ2-7; D unresolved. This CDR3 is 13 amino acids long. CDR1 is MNHNS and CDR2 is SASEGT in the germline V gene. Trimming took off 5 bases at V and 2 bases at J, with 10 bases between the two ends. This CDR3 reads CASSRGTTYEQYF. The DNA for the CDR3 is TGTGCCAGCAGTCGTGGTACTACCTACGAGCAGTACTTC.

The J gene is TRBJ1-1, the V gene TRBV4-1; D remains ambiguous. Germline V gene lookup returns CDR1 MGHRA and CDR2 YSYEKL. V was pared by 0 bases and J by 0 bases, with 5 bases between. The CDR3 contains 14 residues. Written as DNA, the CDR3 is TGCGCCAGCAGCCAAGAACAGCTGAACACTGAAGCTTTCTTT. Translation: CASSQEQLNTEAFF.

The chain couples TRBV7-7 to TRBJ2-5; D may correspond to TRBD1 or TRBD2 (5 bases each). The length of the CDR3 is 13 residues. Trimming took 10 bases from V and 2 from J, leaving 14 bases between them. The germline CDR1 and CDR2 sequences are SSHAT and FNYEAQ (reference sequence). The CDR3 here is CATWGREQETQYF. The CDR3 DNA sequence: TGTGCCACCTGGGGACGGGAACAAGAGACCCAGTACTTC. The full variable domain, completed using reference TRBV7-7 and TRBJ2-5, is GAGVSQSPRYKVTKRGQDVTLRCDPISSHATLYWYQQALGQGPEFLTYFNYEAQPDKSGLPSDRFSAERPEGSISTLTIQRTEQRDSAMYRCATWGREQETQYFGPGTRLLVL.

This chain links TRBV7-9 with TRBJ1-1; D unclear. Trimming took 1 base from V and 1 from J, leaving 7 bases between them. The CDR3 loop spans 14 amino acids. In germline, CDR1 is SEHNR, CDR2 FQNEAQ (reference sequence). CDR3 DNA: TGTGCCAGCAGCTTAGTTCGGGGGAACACTGAAGCTTTCTTT. It yields the protein CASSLVRGNTEAFF.

The CDR3 here is CSVDGVNYGYTF. In DNA, the CDR3 is TGCAGCGTTGATGGAGTGAACTATGGCTACACCTTC. This sequence joins TRBV29-1 and TRBJ1-2; D is unclear. Germline V lookup: CDR1 SQVTM, CDR2 ANQGSEA. This CDR3 is built from 12 residues. Trimming left V 3 bases short and J 2 bases short, with 7 bases between.

The chain carries TRBV6-5 and TRBJ1-2; TRBD1 aligns across 9 bases. Germline CDR1 is MNHEY and CDR2 is SVGAGI. The J segment lost 3 bases and the V segment lost 10 bases, leaving 6 bases of the junction unmatched. The CDR3 spans 13 residues. CDR3 residues: CAIGRTGDYGYTF. CDR3 bases: TGTGCCATAGGCAGGACAGGGGACTATGGCTACACCTTC.

The rearrangement joins TRBV27 to TRBJ2-5, with a weak D call TRBD2 (5 bases). V lost 8 bases, J lost 1 base, and 17 bases lay in between. There are 15 residues in the CDR3. Germline V gene sequence: CDR1 MNHEY, CDR2 SMNVEV (reference sequence). The CDR3 is CASQSRIALQETQYF. CDR3 nucleotides: TGTGCCAGCCAATCGAGAATAGCGCTCCAAGAGACCCAGTACTTC.

The V gene is TRBV11-2, the J gene TRBJ2-7, with D tentatively TRBD1 or TRBD2 (5 bases each). Germline CDR1 and CDR2: SGHAT and FQNNGV. Trimming took 5 bases from V and 2 from J, leaving 13 bases between them. The CDR3 contains 14 residues. The CDR3 here is CASSNHRDPYEQYF. The CDR3 DNA reads as TGTGCCAGCAGCAACCACCGGGACCCCTACGAGCAGTACTTC. Drawing the rest from reference TRBV11-2 and TRBJ2-7, the complete variable domain is EAGVAQSPRYKIIEKRQSVAFWCNPISGHATLYWYQQILGQGPKLLIQFQNNGVVDDSQLPKDRFSAERLKGVDSTLKIQPAKLEDSAVYLCASSNHRDPYEQYFGPGTRLTVT.

The chain employs TRBV7-9 and TRBJ2-7; D is undetermined. Trimming took 6 bases from V and 3 from J, leaving 9 bases between them. This CDR3 is 12 amino acids long. Germline CDR1 SEHNR, CDR2 FQNEAQ (reference sequence). Here the CDR3 reads CASRNWGYEQYF. The CDR3 DNA is TGTGCCAGCAGGAATTGGGGCTACGAGCAGTACTTC.

The rearrangement uses TRBV10-2 and TRBJ2-1; 8 bases map to TRBD1. The CDR3 runs to 12 residues. Germline V gene data show CDR1 as WSHSY and CDR2 as SAAADI. Trimming cost V 6 bases and J 13 bases; bases outside gene matches: 8. Here the CDR3 DNA reads TGCGCCAGCAGCCCGGACAGGGAACCCCAGTTCTTC. Its translation is CASSPDREPQFF.

This chain links TRBV7-2 with TRBJ2-5; 7 nucleotides match TRBD1. The ends lost 4 bases at V and 4 bases at J; junction bases unmatched: 12. The length of the CDR3 is 16 residues. Germline V CDR1 and CDR2: SGHTA, FQGNSA. CDR3 nucleotides: TGTGCCAGCAGCTCACTGACAGGGTCGGTTGGAGAGACCCAGTACTTC. Encoded protein: CASSSLTGSVGETQYF.

This chain uses TRBV7-9 with TRBJ1-1; 7 positions match TRBD1. V trimming: 3 bases; J trimming: 0 bases; junction bases outside the gene matches: 7. Germline V gene sequence: CDR1 SEHNR, CDR2 FQNEAQ (reference sequence). This CDR3 has 16 residues. CDR3 coding DNA: TGTGCCAGCAGCTTTCCACCGGGACAGATGAACACTGAAGCTTTCTTT. This codes for CASSFPPGQMNTEAFF. The complete variable domain, with remaining parts taken from reference TRBV7-9 and TRBJ1-1, reads DTGVSQNPRHKITKRGQNVTFRCDPISEHNRLYWYRQTLGQGPEFLTYFQNEAQLEKSRLLSDRFSAERPKGSFSTLEIQRTEQGDSAMYLCASSFPPGQMNTEAFFGQGTRLTVV.

This chain links TRBV4-1 with TRBJ2-7; 9 bases line up with TRBD2. V lost 0 bases, J lost 1 base, and 4 bases stayed unmatched. CDR3 length equals 16 residues. The V gene's germline CDR1 is MGHRA and CDR2 YSYEKL. CDR3 DNA: TGCGCCAGCAGCCAAGAGATAGCGGGAGCGTCCTACGAGCAGTACTTC. Its translation: CASSQEIAGASYEQYF.

The J gene is TRBJ2-7, the V gene TRBV4-1, with 7 bases that match TRBD2. The CDR3 length is 15 residues. Unmatched junction bases numbered 8, after V lost 5 bases and J lost 1 base. Looked up from germline, CDR1 is MGHRA and CDR2 is YSYEKL. CDR3 in amino acids: CASSGSLGGSYEQYF. In DNA form, the CDR3 reads TGCGCCAGCAGCGGGTCGCTCGGGGGGTCCTACGAGCAGTACTTC.

This chain uses TRBV5-1 with TRBJ2-7, with 9 positions matching TRBD2. Per the germline V gene, CDR1 is SGHRS and CDR2 is YFSETQ. Trimming removed 0 bases from V and 3 bases from J; junction bases left unmatched: 7. The CDR3 loop spans 16 amino acids. The CDR3 DNA follows: TGCGCCAGCAGCTTGGCCAAGGCTAGCGGGAACTACGAGCAGTACTTC. It codes for CASSLAKASGNYEQYF.

The chain employs TRBV10-3 and TRBJ1-2; the D is unclear. This CDR3 contains 11 residues. The germline CDR1 and CDR2 sequences are ENHRY and SYGVKD. Trimming cost V 6 bases and J 2 bases, with 4 bases left between them. CDR3 loop: CAIRDNYGYTF. As DNA, the CDR3 is TGTGCCATCAGGGACAACTATGGCTACACCTTC.

The chain has TRBV30 and TRBJ1-2; D remains ambiguous. This CDR3 is built from 13 residues. V lost 4 bases and J lost 2, with 11 bases in between. CDR1 is GTSNPN, CDR2 SVGIG, per germline (reference sequence). CDR3 loop: CAWTTGHNYGYTF. For the CDR3, the DNA is TGTGCCTGGACTACGGGCCACAACTATGGCTACACCTTC.